This TCR beta chain originates from a study of T-cell reconstitution after alpha-beta-depleted transplantation in children. Study-level points and caveats: The origin of high day-60 TCRbeta diversity in some patients lay in surviving recipient T cells and thymic progenitors. Among T cells one year after transplant, newly produced cells accounted for most counts and diversity.

The CDR3 is 12 residues long. Germline loops: CDR1 KGHDR, CDR2 SFDVKD. V was shortened by 9 bases and J by 3 bases, with 11 bases between the two germline ends. Notes on this clonotype: Its specificity is unknown.

Preparation of the TCRbeta library was carried out with unique molecular identifiers. A single record per CDR3 protein comes from TCRdb applying MiXCR to the PCR reads. This table holds about 870,000 distinct CDR3 sequences, 15% to 20% found once. This sequence was found in a male patient aged 10 to 17 who had a stem cell transplant for acute lymphoblastic leukemia, so the T cells may come from the graft donor. The chain uses TRBV24-1 and TRBJ2-7, with D perhaps TRBD1 (5 bases). Sequencing was performed on PBMCs, mostly from graft donor cells, taken 360 days after TCRalphabeta/CD19-depleted stem cell transplant. In DNA, the CDR3 is TGTGCCACCGTAGGACATTTCTACGAGCAGTACTTC. It specifies CATVGHFYEQYF.